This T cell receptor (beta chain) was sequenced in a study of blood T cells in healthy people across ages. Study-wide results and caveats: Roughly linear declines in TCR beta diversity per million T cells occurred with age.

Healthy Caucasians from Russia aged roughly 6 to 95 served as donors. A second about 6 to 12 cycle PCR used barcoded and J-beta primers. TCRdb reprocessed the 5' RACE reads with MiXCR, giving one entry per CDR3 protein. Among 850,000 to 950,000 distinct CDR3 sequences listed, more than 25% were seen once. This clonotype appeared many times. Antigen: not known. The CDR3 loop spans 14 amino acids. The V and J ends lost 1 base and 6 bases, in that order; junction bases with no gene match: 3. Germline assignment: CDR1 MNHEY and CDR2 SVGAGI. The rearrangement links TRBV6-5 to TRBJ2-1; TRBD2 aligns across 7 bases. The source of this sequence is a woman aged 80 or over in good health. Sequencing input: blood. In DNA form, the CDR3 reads TGTGCCAGCAGTTACTGGGAGGGGTCCAATGAGCAGTTCTTC. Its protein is CASSYWEGSNEQFF.